This TCR beta chain was captured in a study of cytomegalovirus exposure and HLA in healthy donors. Looking at the study overall: As released early, the data held about 85 million unique TCRs from HLA-typed donors. Among the roughly 400 genotyped donors, approximately 80% were placed in the Caucasian-associated ancestry cluster.

CDR3 length equals 15 residues. After removal of 1 base from V and 1 base from J, the junction contained 1 base not matched to a gene. Germline V gene data show CDR1 as SEHNR and CDR2 as FQNEAQ (reference sequence). Researchers ran the PCR with 60 Vbeta and 13 Jbeta primers. The data were produced by immunoSEQ multiplex PCR, yet TCRdb's version contains in-frame clones alone and is incomplete. Of just under 95,000 clones detected, over 75% appear once; the ten largest clones hold approximately 1.2%. The genes are TRBV7-9 and TRBJ1-1, with 9 bases matching TRBD1. The receptor's source is a girl aged 2 to 10 in good health and CMV-seropositive. Sequenced: PBMCs. The CDR3: CASSLGQGGNTEAFF. The CDR3 nucleotides are TGTGCCAGCAGCTTAGGACAGGGGGGGAACACTGAAGCTTTCTTT. The whole variable domain, filled in from reference TRBV7-9 and TRBJ1-1, reads DTGVSQNPRHKITKRGQNVTFRCDPISEHNRLYWYRQTLGQGPEFLTYFQNEAQLEKSRLLSDRFSAERPKGSFSTLEIQRTEQGDSAMYLCASSLGQGGNTEAFFGQGTRLTVV.